These 26 T cell receptor beta chains share one sample of origin, sequenced in a study of early T cells in non-severe SARS-CoV-2 infection. TCRdb itself ran the 5' RACE reads through MiXCR, one entry per CDR3 protein. Altogether some 40,000 distinct CDR3 sequences are present, 12% being singletons, with the ten largest covering about 16%. The sequencing input was whole blood. These receptor sequences come from an adult who was a healthcare worker with PCR-confirmed SARS-CoV-2 infection or an uninfected control (not recorded which).

The V gene is TRBV19, the J gene TRBJ2-7, with D perhaps matching TRBD2 (5 bases). Germline V CDR1 and CDR2: LNHDA, SQIVND (reference sequence). Trimming shortened V by 6 bases and J by 6 bases, and 12 bases separated the two germline ends. This CDR3 is built from 12 residues. The CDR3: CASREDAGEQYF. Here the CDR3 DNA reads TGTGCCAGTAGGGAGGATGCCGGCGAGCAGTACTTC.

This clonotype has just a few counts. The rearrangement uses TRBV6-4 and TRBJ2-7; 11 bases align to TRBD2. The V segment lost 3 bases and the J segment 7 bases; nucleotides outside the gene matches: 11. Germline V lookup: CDR1 MRHNA, CDR2 SNTAGT. The CDR3 contains 16 residues. This CDR3 reads CASSELAGESLGEQYF. CDR3 nucleotide sequence: TGTGCCAGCAGTGAACTAGCGGGAGAATCCCTTGGAGAGCAGTACTTC.

This clonotype has a count of ten or more. The chain recombines TRBV18 with TRBJ2-1; 8 nucleotides match TRBD1. After removal of 6 bases from V and 7 bases from J, the junction contained 11 bases not matched to a gene. CDR1 and CDR2 from the germline V gene are KGHSH and LQKENI. CDR3 length: 15 residues. CDR3 residues: CASSQTGAGGNEQFF. CDR3 sequence (DNA): TGTGCCAGCTCCCAGACAGGGGCCGGTGGGAATGAGCAGTTCTTC.

This clonotype was recorded a few times. The chain is built from TRBV29-1 and TRBJ1-2; TRBD1 might be the D (5 bases). Germline lookup yields CDR1 SQVTM and CDR2 ANQGSEA. The CDR3 spans 11 residues. V lost 4 bases to trimming and J lost 5 bases, with 8 bases between them. The CDR3 spells CSVAGEYGYTF. In nucleotides, the CDR3 is TGCAGCGTTGCGGGGGAGTATGGCTACACCTTC.

This clonotype was seen at least ten times. The chain employs TRBV20-1 and TRBJ1-6; 7 bases are shared with TRBD1. Germline CDR1 is DFQATT and CDR2 is SNEGSKA (reference sequence). The CDR3 runs 15 residues. J gave up 6 bases and V 7 bases, and 12 bases lay outside the gene matches. The CDR3 spells CSGGFLGDSNSPLHF. The CDR3 DNA sequence: TGCAGTGGGGGATTTCTTGGGGACAGTAATTCACCCCTCCACTTT.

This clonotype was picked up many times. The CDR3 DNA reads TGTGCCAGCAGGGAGGGACGGACCTACGAGCAGTACTTC. This translates into CASREGRTYEQYF. The chain uses TRBV28 and TRBJ2-7; D might be TRBD2 (6 bases). Germline V gene lookup returns CDR1 MDHEN and CDR2 SYDVKM. CDR3 length: 13 residues. Trimming shortened V by 6 bases and J by 2 bases, and 11 bases separated the two germline ends.

This clonotype was seen a handful of times. This sequence joins TRBV30 and TRBJ2-3; D tentatively fits TRBD1 or TRBD2 (6 bases each). Germline V gene lookup returns CDR1 GTSNPN and CDR2 SVGIG (reference sequence). Trimming left V 5 bases short and J 4 bases short, with 7 bases between. The CDR3 length is 11 residues. In nucleotides, the CDR3 is TGTGCCTGGGGGGGGCCAGATACGCAGTATTTT. It encodes CAWGGPDTQYF.

The chain links TRBV18 to TRBJ2-7; D call uncertain. V was trimmed by 3 bases and J by 0 bases, leaving 15 bases between them. This CDR3 is built from 16 residues. Germline CDR1 and CDR2: KGHSH and LQKENI. This chain's CDR3 is CASSPLGGRSSYEQYF. In DNA, the CDR3 is TGTGCCAGCTCACCCCTTGGCGGAAGGAGCTCCTACGAGCAGTACTTC.

Ten or more counts support this clonotype. The V gene is TRBV7-3, the J gene TRBJ2-2; 9 nucleotides align to TRBD1. This CDR3 spans 15 amino acids. CDR1 SGHTA and CDR2 FQGTGA come from the germline V gene. J was trimmed by 7 bases and V by 6 bases; bases with no gene match: 9. The CDR3 nucleotides are TGTGCCAGCAGATTCACAGGGGGCCGTGGCGGGGAGCTGTTTTTT. Amino acids: CASRFTGGRGGELFF.

This clonotype was observed a few times. This chain joins TRBV18 and TRBJ1-1; D ambiguous. CDR1 and CDR2 from the germline V gene are KGHSH and LQKENI. V lost 2 bases to trimming and J lost 11 bases, with 15 bases between them. This CDR3 has 13 amino acids. Written as DNA, the CDR3 is TGTGCCAGCTCACCAACGTTTAAGGGAGAGGCTTTCTTT. This translates into CASSPTFKGEAFF.

This clonotype was counted only a few times. The rearrangement joins TRBV5-4 to TRBJ2-1; 10 bases align to TRBD1. Germline trimming cut 3 bases from V and 10 bases from J; bases unmatched to any gene: 4. CDR1 and CDR2 (germline): SGHNT, YYREEE (reference sequence). The CDR3 spans 13 residues. CDR3: CASSWDRGGEQFF. The CDR3, as DNA: TGTGCCAGCAGCTGGGACAGGGGCGGCGAGCAGTTCTTC.

At least ten counts were recorded for this clonotype. This chain uses TRBV12-3 or TRBV12-4 with TRBJ2-5; 8 bases align to TRBD2. Trimming cost V 8 bases and J 7 bases; bases outside gene matches: 3. This CDR3 is built from 11 residues. In nucleotides, the CDR3 is TGTGCCAGCTCCCGGGGGGGGACCCAGTACTTC. This encodes CASSRGGTQYF.

This clonotype is medium-sized within its sample. V usage is TRBV6-2 or TRBV6-3 and J usage is TRBJ2-7; 12 bases map to TRBD2. The CDR3 extends over 15 amino acids. Germline-derived CDR1 and CDR2 are MNHEY and SVGEGT. V trimming: 5 bases; J trimming: 5 bases; junction bases outside the gene matches: 7. CDR3: CASSPRLAGADEQYF. For the CDR3, the DNA is TGTGCCAGCAGTCCCCGACTAGCGGGAGCAGACGAGCAGTACTTC.

The rearrangement uses TRBV30 and TRBJ1-5; D remains ambiguous. Germline CDR1 reads GTSNPN; CDR2 reads SVGIG (reference sequence). The ends were cut back, 1 base at V and 7 bases at J, with 17 bases in the middle. This CDR3 region has 15 residues. In DNA form, the CDR3 reads TGTGCCTGGAGTGACAGTCGAACGTGGAACCAGCCCCAGCATTTT. Encoded protein: CAWSDSRTWNQPQHF.

There are many counts of this clonotype. The J gene is TRBJ2-3, the V gene TRBV9; TRBD1 is a possible D gene (5 bases). Between the trimmed V and J ends, which lost 4 bases and 4 bases, there was a span of 13 bases. The length of the CDR3 is 14 residues. Germline loops: CDR1 SGDLS, CDR2 YYNGEE. This chain's CDR3 is CASSPKWGADTQYF. CDR3 nucleotides: TGTGCCAGCAGCCCGAAGTGGGGCGCAGATACGCAGTATTTT.

This clonotype was seen a few times. This sequence joins TRBV7-6 and TRBJ1-1, with no clear D. Trimming took 5 bases from V and 1 from J, leaving 8 bases between them. From germline, CDR1 is SGHVS and CDR2 FNYEAQ. The CDR3 covers 13 residues. The CDR3 region is CASSIQPNTEAFF. CDR3 nucleotides: TGTGCCAGCAGCATACAGCCGAACACTGAAGCTTTCTTT.

This clonotype was recorded many times. The chain employs TRBV20-1 and TRBJ2-7; 8 bases fit TRBD1. The CDR3 extends over 15 amino acids. Germline V gene lookup returns CDR1 DFQATT and CDR2 SNEGSKA (reference sequence). J gave up 3 bases and V 2 bases, and 9 bases lay outside the gene matches. The CDR3 loop reads CSARPQGAFFYEQYF. CDR3 bases: TGCAGTGCTAGACCTCAGGGGGCCTTTTTCTACGAGCAGTACTTC.

In its sample, this clonotype was seen a few times. V gene TRBV19 combines with J gene TRBJ1-5, with D hard to call. The CDR3 extends over 15 amino acids. V was clipped by 4 bases and J by 5 bases, with 15 bases between them. Germline V CDR1 and CDR2: LNHDA, SQIVND (reference sequence). CDR3 amino acids: CASSSVSFSYQPQHF. In DNA, the CDR3 is TGTGCCAGTAGTAGTGTCTCGTTTTCCTATCAGCCCCAGCATTTT.

This clonotype occurred a few times. The chain employs TRBV7-8 and TRBJ2-7; the match to TRBD2 covers 8 bases. The V and J ends lost 1 base and 6 bases, in that order; junction bases with no gene match: 8. The CDR3 covers 15 residues. Germline CDR1 and CDR2: SGHVS and FQNEAQ. The CDR3 sequence is CASSLGWREDGEQYF. In DNA form, the CDR3 reads TGTGCCAGCAGCTTAGGCTGGCGGGAGGATGGCGAGCAGTACTTC.

The chain has TRBV29-1 and TRBJ1-1; possible D gene TRBD1, 6 bases. The germline V gene encodes CDR1 SQVTM and CDR2 ANQGSEA. This CDR3 comprises 10 residues. V lost 5 bases and J 8 bases, leaving 9 bases between the germline ends. As DNA, the CDR3 is TGCAGCGTTCTCACAGGGGAAGCTTTCTTT. Translation: CSVLTGEAFF.

This clonotype was seen many times. V is TRBV7-3 and J is TRBJ2-1; possibly TRBD1 or TRBD2 for D (5 bases each). The germline gives CDR1 SGHTA, CDR2 FQGTGA. V lost 7 bases, J lost 10 bases, and 17 bases lay in between. This CDR3 has 13 residues. This CDR3 reads CASTSTGPGEQFF. The CDR3 DNA reads as TGTGCCAGCACATCTACGGGACCCGGCGAGCAGTTCTTC.

V gene TRBV6-2 or TRBV6-3 combines with J gene TRBJ2-2; possible D gene TRBD2, 7 bases. The germline CDR1 and CDR2 sequences are MNHEY and SVGEGT. The V end was cut by 6 bases, the J end by 6 bases, with 17 bases between. The CDR3 is 15 amino acids. The CDR3 is CASSESGAGAGELFF. The CDR3 DNA reads TGTGCCAGCAGCGAAAGCGGGGCAGGGGCCGGGGAGCTGTTTTTT.

This chain uses TRBV30 with TRBJ1-6, with D possibly TRBD1 on 6 matching bases. The CDR3 totals 16 residues. Trimming removed 0 bases at V and 2 bases at J, with 11 bases between. From germline, CDR1 is GTSNPN and CDR2 SVGIG (reference sequence). CDR3 in DNA: TGTGCCTGGAGTGTATTAAAGGGGGCCTATAATTCACCCCTCCACTTT. This gives the protein CAWSVLKGAYNSPLHF.

The sample holds many counts of this clonotype. J is TRBJ2-7 and V is TRBV7-8; possibly TRBD1 or TRBD2 for D (7 bases each). V was pared by 8 bases and J by 7 bases, with 21 bases between. The germline CDR1 and CDR2 sequences are SGHVS and FQNEAQ. This CDR3 is built from 14 residues. This CDR3 is CASHLGAGGGEQYF. The CDR3 DNA is TGTGCCAGCCACCTCGGGGCAGGGGGGGGAGAGCAGTACTTC.

This rearrangement joins TRBV28 to TRBJ2-3; 7 bases fit TRBD2. Germline CDR1 and CDR2: MDHEN and SYDVKM. The CDR3 loop spans 15 amino acids. The ends lost 8 bases at V and 6 bases at J; junction bases unmatched: 14. The CDR3 reads CASGRPTGGPDTQYF. The CDR3, as DNA: TGTGCCAGCGGAAGACCGACGGGAGGACCTGATACGCAGTATTTT.

This clonotype has at least ten counts. The CDR3 coding sequence is TGTGCCAGCAGGGGTGGAGTCTACGAGCAGTACTTC. This codes for CASRGGVYEQYF. The chain is built from TRBV6-6 and TRBJ2-7; D unresolved. Trimming took off 6 bases at V and 3 bases at J, with 9 bases between the two ends. The germline V gene encodes CDR1 MNHNY and CDR2 SVGAGI (reference sequence). The CDR3 contains 12 residues.